The clone carrying this TCR beta chain occurred many times. Its antigen is still unknown. These data are taken from a study of molecular identifiers for immune sequencing clone quantification. General study points: Among effectors, clones above 20 RNA copies held over 98% of molecules; among naive cells, under 1%.

V dropped 4 bases and J dropped 1 base, with 10 bases sitting between them. The CDR3 loop spans 14 amino acids. Germline CDR1 is SEHNR and CDR2 is FQNEAQ (reference sequence). TCRdb reprocessed the PCR reads with MiXCR, giving one entry per CDR3 protein. The sample includes 600,000 to 650,000 distinct CDR3 sequences, 15% to 20% of them seen just once. Naive CD8 T cells were sorted, and the gate applied was CD8+CD4-CCR7+CD45RA+. The sequencing sample was made of naive CD8+ T cells from blood, with Jurkat cell RNA spiked in. The subset here: FACS-sorted CD8+CD4-CCR7+CD45RA+ naive T cells. The TCR was taken from a human donor in good health. Some libraries in this study had Jurkat cell RNA spiked in. The genes are TRBV7-9 and TRBJ1-1; weak D call: TRBD1 (6 bases). The CDR3 DNA sequence: TGTGCCAGCAGCTCGAGACAGGAGAACACTGAAGCTTTCTTT. Its translation is CASSSRQENTEAFF.